The 10 T cell receptor beta chains below were found in one sample sequenced in a study of type 1 regulatory T cells. Broader study findings: Type 1 regulatory T cells had a more restricted TCR repertoire than non-type 1 regulatory T cells.

TCRdb redid the calling of the reads with MiXCR, one entry per CDR3 protein. The top ten clones hold 8.3% of a sample with some 71,000 distinct CDR3 sequences, less than 25% of them seen once. For these TCRs, the target antigens are not known. Input material: cultured type 1 regulatory T (Tr1) cells, either the whole culture or a sorted fraction (not recorded which). The receptors stem from a human donor in good health.

This clonotype was seen a handful of times. CDR3 in amino acids: CASSNRQGTNEKLFF. CDR3 nucleotides: TGTGCCAGCAGTAACCGACAGGGGACTAATGAAAAACTGTTTTTT. The chain recombines TRBV6-6 with TRBJ1-4, with 8 positions matching TRBD1. V was clipped by 5 bases and J by 2 bases; unmatched bases: 4. The CDR3 has 15 residues. Germline V gene lookup returns CDR1 MNHNY and CDR2 SVGAGI (reference sequence).

CDR3 region: CASSQESPSTDTQYF. CDR3 nucleotide sequence: TGCGCCAGCAGCCAAGAATCGCCGAGCACAGATACGCAGTATTTT. The chain recombines TRBV4-3 with TRBJ2-3; D gene unclear. The V end lost 0 bases, the J end lost 0 bases, and 7 bases lay between the germline ends. Germline-derived CDR1 and CDR2 are LGHNA and YSLEER. The CDR3 is 15 amino acids.

V is TRBV11-2 and J is TRBJ2-1; maybe TRBD1 (5 bases). V lost 5 bases and J 4 bases, leaving 18 bases between the germline ends. CDR3 length: 16 amino acids. Germline CDR1 SGHAT, CDR2 FQNNGV. The CDR3 nucleotides are TGTGCCAGCAGCCTATTGAGAAGCAGGGTATACAATGAGCAGTTCTTC. This gives the protein CASSLLRSRVYNEQFF.

The genes are TRBV18 and TRBJ1-1; D remains unclear. The V and J ends lost 1 base and 0 bases respectively, with 9 bases between them. The CDR3 is 15 amino acids. Germline assignment: CDR1 KGHSH and CDR2 LQKENI. CDR3 protein: CASSPLREVNTEAFF. The CDR3 DNA is TGTGCCAGCTCACCACTTCGTGAGGTGAACACTGAAGCTTTCTTT.

The chain carries TRBV29-1 and TRBJ2-7; 7 bases align to TRBD2. The CDR3 contains 13 residues. V was clipped by 7 bases and J by 3 bases; unmatched bases: 9. Germline CDR1 reads SQVTM; CDR2 reads ANQGSEA. The CDR3 loop reads CSAGGSDGYEQYF. The DNA of the CDR3 is TGCAGCGCCGGGGGGTCGGACGGCTACGAGCAGTACTTC.

The chain combines TRBV9 with TRBJ1-5, with TRBD1 matching 8 bases. J lost 6 bases, V lost 4 bases, and 12 bases had no gene match. Germline-derived CDR1 and CDR2 are SGDLS and YYNGEE. The CDR3 runs to 16 residues. In nucleotides, the CDR3 is TGTGCCAGCAGCCCCCCACCGGACAGGGATGTTCAGCCCCAGCATTTT. It codes for CASSPPPDRDVQPQHF.

The rearrangement joins TRBV7-9 to TRBJ2-1; 11 bases fit TRBD2. This CDR3 region has 14 residues. The ends lost 3 bases at V and 8 bases at J; junction bases unmatched: 3. CDR1 is SEHNR and CDR2 is FQNEAQ in the germline V gene (reference sequence). In DNA, the CDR3 is TGTGCCAGCAGCTTCCTAGCGGGAGGTTATGAGCAGTTCTTC. This gives the protein CASSFLAGGYEQFF.

This chain links TRBV28 with TRBJ2-7; perhaps TRBD2 as D (7 bases). The germline V gene encodes CDR1 MDHEN and CDR2 SYDVKM. V lost 6 bases and J lost 2, with 11 bases in between. This CDR3 spans 13 amino acids. CDR3: CASSQGGAYEQYF. CDR3 nucleotides: TGTGCCAGCAGCCAAGGGGGGGCCTACGAGCAGTACTTC. The variable domain in full, completed from reference TRBV28 and TRBJ2-7, reads DVKVTQSSRYLVKRTGEKVFLECVQDMDHENMFWYRQDPGLGLRLIYFSYDVKMKEKGDIPEGYSVSREKKERFSLILESASTNQTSMYLCASSQGGAYEQYFGPGTRLTVT.

This clonotype has just a few counts. This chain connects TRBV12-3 or TRBV12-4 to TRBJ2-1, with 8 bases lining up with TRBD1. The CDR3 runs to 15 residues. V shed 6 bases and J 4 bases; nucleotides not matched to a gene: 8. CDR3 protein: CASSQNRGTYNEQFF. The CDR3 region has the DNA TGTGCCAGCAGCCAAAACAGGGGGACGTACAATGAGCAGTTCTTC.

At least ten counts were recorded for this clonotype. This rearrangement joins TRBV20-1 to TRBJ2-5; 11 nucleotides match TRBD2. This CDR3 region has 14 residues. Germline V gene lookup returns CDR1 DFQATT and CDR2 SNEGSKA (reference sequence). J gave up 3 bases and V 7 bases, and 7 bases lay outside the gene matches. The CDR3 loop reads CSESPGLAEETQYF. The CDR3 nucleotides are TGCAGTGAATCTCCGGGACTAGCGGAAGAGACCCAGTACTTC.